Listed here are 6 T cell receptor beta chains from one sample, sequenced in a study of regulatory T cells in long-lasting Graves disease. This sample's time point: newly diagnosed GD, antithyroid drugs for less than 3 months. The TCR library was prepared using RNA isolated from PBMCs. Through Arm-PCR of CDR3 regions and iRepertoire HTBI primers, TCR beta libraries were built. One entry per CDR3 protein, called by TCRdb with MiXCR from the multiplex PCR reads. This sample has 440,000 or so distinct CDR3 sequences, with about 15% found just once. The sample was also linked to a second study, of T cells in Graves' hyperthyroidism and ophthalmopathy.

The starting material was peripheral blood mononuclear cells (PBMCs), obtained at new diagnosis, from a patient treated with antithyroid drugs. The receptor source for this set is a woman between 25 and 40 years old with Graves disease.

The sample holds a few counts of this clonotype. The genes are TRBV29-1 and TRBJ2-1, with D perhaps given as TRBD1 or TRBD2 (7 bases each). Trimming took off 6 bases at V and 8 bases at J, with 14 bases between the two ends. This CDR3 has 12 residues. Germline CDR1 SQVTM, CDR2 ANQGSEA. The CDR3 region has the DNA TGCAGCGTCGCGACAGGGAGGGATGAGCAGTTCTTC. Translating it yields CSVATGRDEQFF.

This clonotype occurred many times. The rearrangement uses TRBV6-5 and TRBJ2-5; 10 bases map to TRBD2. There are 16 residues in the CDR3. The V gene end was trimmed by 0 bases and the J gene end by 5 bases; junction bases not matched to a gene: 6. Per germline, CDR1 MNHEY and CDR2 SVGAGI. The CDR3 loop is CASSYSAGGPHETQYF. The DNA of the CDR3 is TGTGCCAGCAGTTACTCAGCGGGAGGGCCGCACGAGACCCAGTACTTC.

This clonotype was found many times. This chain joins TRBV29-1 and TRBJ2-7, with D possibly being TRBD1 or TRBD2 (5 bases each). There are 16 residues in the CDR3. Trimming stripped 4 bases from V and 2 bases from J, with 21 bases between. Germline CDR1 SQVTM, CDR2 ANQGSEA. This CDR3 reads CSVVPSGREITYEQYF. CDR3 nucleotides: TGCAGCGTTGTGCCCAGTGGCAGGGAGATCACCTACGAGCAGTACTTC.

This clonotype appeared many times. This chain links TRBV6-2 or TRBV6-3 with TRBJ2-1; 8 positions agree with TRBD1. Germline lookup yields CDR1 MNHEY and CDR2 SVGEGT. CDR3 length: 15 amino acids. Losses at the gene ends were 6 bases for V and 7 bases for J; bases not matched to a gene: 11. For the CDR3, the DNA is TGTGCCAGCAGACCTACAGGACAGGGTAGGAATGAGCAGTTCTTC. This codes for CASRPTGQGRNEQFF.

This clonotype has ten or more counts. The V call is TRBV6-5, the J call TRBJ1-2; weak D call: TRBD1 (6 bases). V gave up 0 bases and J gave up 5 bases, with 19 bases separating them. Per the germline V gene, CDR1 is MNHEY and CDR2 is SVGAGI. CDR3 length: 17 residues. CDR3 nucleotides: TGTGCCAGCAGTTACTCGCCGACGGCGGGGACAAAATATGGCTACACCTTC. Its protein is CASSYSPTAGTKYGYTF.

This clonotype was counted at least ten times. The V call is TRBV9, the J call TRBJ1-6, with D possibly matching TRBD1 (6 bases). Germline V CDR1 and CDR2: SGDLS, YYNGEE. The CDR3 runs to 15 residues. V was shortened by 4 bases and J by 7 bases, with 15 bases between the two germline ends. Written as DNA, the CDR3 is TGTGCCAGCAGCCCCGGGACACATACCAATTCACCCCTCCACTTT. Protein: CASSPGTHTNSPLHF.